Listed below are T cell receptor beta chains from one sample, sequenced in a study of blood T cell repertoires in COVID-19. Here immunoSEQ multiplex PCR was the method, and the copy in TCRdb shows in-frame clones only, minus some. The data contain about 250,000 clones, 75% to 95% of them singletons. The sample was PBMCs or T cells enriched from blood (not recorded which). These receptors came from a woman aged 18-29 years who had recovered from COVID-19. CDR3s include the opening cysteine and the closing phenylalanine or tryptophan. The D gene is left open where the match is weak. Rows may omit the clone size; those that give it use once, few, many or a size class.

once	TRBV4-2	TRBD2	TRBJ2-3	CASSHGLAATDTQYF	TGTGCCAGCAGCCACGGACTAGCGGCCACAGATACGCAGTATTTT
-	TRBV4-1	TRBD1	TRBJ1-2	CASSPGQGAVPGGYTF	TGCGCCAGCAGCCCGGGACAGGGGGCTGTTCCGGGGGGCTACACCTTC
-	TRBV2	TRBD2	TRBJ2-1	CASSDTGLAGGSSSYNEQFF	TGTGCCAGCAGTGACACGGGACTAGCGGGAGGATCAAGCTCCTACAATGAGCAGTTCTTC
-	TRBV28	-	TRBJ1-6	CASSLRVLSPLHF	TGTGCCAGCAGTTTGAGGGTACTCTCACCCCTCCACTTT
-	TRBV5-1	TRBD1	TRBJ2-7	CASSAGQGSYEQYF	TGCGCCAGCAGCGCCGGACAGGGGAGCTACGAGCAGTACTTC
once	TRBV7-6	TRBD1	TRBJ1-4	CASSPTGAPNEKLFF	TGTGCCAGCAGCCCAACAGGGGCGCCTAATGAAAAACTGTTTTTT
few	TRBV28	-	TRBJ1-2	CASTSAALTTGGYTF	TGTGCCAGCACGAGTGCGGCCCTTACAACGGGTGGCTACACCTTC
-	TRBV5-1	TRBD2	TRBJ2-1	CASSFPLAANNEQFF	TGCGCCAGCAGCTTCCCCCTAGCGGCAAACAATGAGCAGTTCTTC
-	TRBV7-8	-	TRBJ1-4	CASSLRQDNEKLFF	TGTGCCAGCAGCCTTCGACAGGATAATGAAAAACTGTTTTTT
-	TRBV6-2/TRBV6-3	TRBD1	TRBJ2-4	CASSYGDRGDIQYF	TGTGCCAGCAGTTACGGGGACAGGGGCGACATTCAGTACTTC
few	TRBV18	-	TRBJ1-2	CASSPLGVPPNYGYTF	TGTGCCAGCTCACCTCTCGGAGTTCCACCAAACTATGGCTACACCTTC
few	TRBV6-5	-	TRBJ2-6	CASSYQGTGANVLTF	TGTGCCAGCAGTTACCAGGGTACAGGGGCCAACGTCCTGACTTTC
-	TRBV5-1	-	TRBJ2-4	CASSLGGKILDIQYF	TGCGCCAGCAGCTTGGGAGGGAAAATTTTAGACATTCAGTACTTC
many	TRBV6-5	TRBD2	TRBJ2-3	CASSFLAGSTDTQYF	TGTGCCAGCAGTTTCCTAGCGGGGAGCACAGATACGCAGTATTTT
-	TRBV7-8	TRBD2	TRBJ2-3	CASSNQAGDTQYF	TGTGCCAGCAGCAACCAAGCGGGGGATACGCAGTATTTT
-	TRBV14	-	TRBJ2-2	CASSQDTHTGELFF	TGTGCCAGCAGCCAAGATACACACACCGGGGAGCTGTTTTTT
many	TRBV5-1	TRBD2	TRBJ2-5	CASSPGTSGGAQETQYF	TGCGCCAGCAGCCCCGGGACTAGCGGGGGGGCCCAAGAGACCCAGTACTTC
-	TRBV11-3	-	TRBJ1-1	CASSLRGVANTEAFF	TGTGCCAGCAGCTTACGGGGTGTTGCGAACACTGAAGCTTTCTTT
-	TRBV14	-	TRBJ2-5	CASSQWGHGVRPWEETQYF	TGTGCCAGCAGCCAGTGGGGTCACGGGGTTAGGCCTTGGGAAGAGACCCAGTACTTC
-	TRBV11-3	-	TRBJ1-6	CASSLDQIFPVNLSNSPLHF	TGTGCCAGCAGCTTAGATCAGATCTTCCCCGTAAACCTTTCGAATTCACCCCTCCACTTT
-	TRBV13	-	TRBJ2-6	CASSLGQVANVLTF	TGTGCCAGCAGCTTAGGCCAGGTGGCCAACGTCCTGACTTTC
-	TRBV9	-	TRBJ1-1	CASGGTAGTEAFF	TGTGCCAGCGGGGGGACGGCTGGCACTGAAGCTTTCTTT
-	TRBV4-2	TRBD1	TRBJ1-2	CASSQESGGGGYTF	TGTGCCAGCAGCCAAGAGTCAGGGGGAGGAGGCTACACCTTC
-	TRBV24-1	TRBD1	TRBJ1-1	CATSDAGRDRPFGAFF	TGTGCCACCAGTGACGCCGGTAGGGACAGGCCCTTTGGAGCTTTCTTT
-	TRBV5-1	TRBD1	TRBJ2-7	CASSPSTGPYEQYF	TGCGCCAGCAGCCCCTCGACAGGGCCCTACGAGCAGTACTTC
-	TRBV4-1	TRBD1	TRBJ1-5	CASSPQGQGNTQPQHF	TGCGCCAGCAGCCCTCAGGGACAGGGTAACACTCAGCCCCAGCATTTT
-	TRBV10-3	TRBD1	TRBJ1-5	CAISEIGTVNQPQHF	TGTGCCATCAGTGAGATCGGGACAGTCAATCAGCCCCAGCATTTT
once	TRBV24-1	-	TRBJ2-3	CATSQEAGVDTQYF	TGTGCCACCAGCCAGGAGGCAGGAGTCGATACGCAGTATTTT
-	TRBV20-1	-	TRBJ1-5	CSASQRENQPQHF	TGCAGTGCTAGTCAGAGGGAAAATCAGCCCCAGCATTTT
-	TRBV6-4	-	TRBJ1-5	CASSEGDNQPQHF	TGTGCCAGCAGTGAAGGGGACAATCAGCCCCAGCATTTT
-	TRBV12-3/TRBV12-4	-	TRBJ2-3	CASRGADTDTQYF	TGTGCCAGCAGAGGGGCCGACACAGATACGCAGTATTTT
once	TRBV11-2	TRBD1	TRBJ2-7	CASRRPGQRTYEQYF	TGTGCCAGCAGACGACCGGGACAGCGAACCTACGAGCAGTACTTC
-	TRBV27	TRBD1	TRBJ1-1	CASSKGQKNTEAFF	TGTGCCAGCAGCAAGGGACAGAAGAACACTGAAGCTTTCTTT
-	TRBV7-3	-	TRBJ1-1	CASSLTQDAEAFF	TGTGCCAGCAGCTTAACACAGGACGCTGAAGCTTTCTTT
-	TRBV9	TRBD2	TRBJ2-7	CASSVGGGRAYEQYF	TGTGCCAGCAGCGTAGGGGGCGGGAGGGCCTACGAGCAGTACTTC
-	TRBV27	-	TRBJ1-5	CASSSQGPNQPQHF	TGTGCCAGCAGTTCCCAGGGCCCGAATCAGCCCCAGCATTTT
-	TRBV6-5	-	TRBJ1-1	CASSYSRGTMNTEAFF	TGTGCCAGCAGTTACTCCCGGGGAACTATGAACACTGAAGCTTTCTTT
once	TRBV2	-	TRBJ1-1	CASSKEGNTEAFF	TGTGCCAGCAGCAAAGAGGGGAACACTGAAGCTTTCTTT
-	TRBV5-1	-	TRBJ2-2	CASSLEGRATGELFF	TGCGCCAGCAGCTTGGAAGGCAGGGCTACCGGGGAGCTGTTTTTT
-	TRBV9	-	TRBJ2-7	CASSVDMLVGGEQYF	TGTGCCAGCAGCGTAGACATGCTCGTAGGGGGCGAGCAGTACTTC
-	TRBV6-5	-	TRBJ1-3	CASRPRTVGNTIYF	TGTGCCAGCAGGCCTCGGACAGTCGGAAACACCATATATTTT
-	TRBV12-3/TRBV12-4	-	TRBJ1-2	CASSANRDGYTF	TGTGCCAGCAGTGCCAACAGGGATGGCTACACCTTC
-	TRBV3-1/TRBV3-2	-	TRBJ2-2	CASSQNLPGTGELFF	TGTGCCAGCAGCCAAAACTTGCCGGGCACCGGGGAGCTGTTTTTT
-	TRBV13	-	TRBJ2-7	CASTYRLGEQYF	TGTGCCAGCACCTACCGACTGGGCGAGCAGTACTTC
-	TRBV9	-	TRBJ1-5	CASSVTGDQPQHF	TGTGCCAGCAGCGTAACCGGGGATCAGCCCCAGCATTTT
-	TRBV19	TRBD1	TRBJ2-1	CASSIMKTGGYEQFF	TGTGCCAGTAGTATTATGAAGACAGGGGGCTATGAGCAGTTCTTC
-	TRBV27	-	TRBJ1-5	CASSLTGFQPQHF	TGTGCCAGCAGTTTAACAGGGTTTCAGCCCCAGCATTTT
-	TRBV4-2	TRBD2	TRBJ2-7	CASSRETSGDPYEQYF	TGTGCCAGCAGCCGAGAGACTAGCGGGGACCCCTACGAGCAGTACTTC
-	TRBV7-9	TRBD1	TRBJ1-3	CASSPRGQSSGNTIYF	TGTGCCAGCAGCCCACGGGGACAGAGCTCTGGAAACACCATATATTTT
once	TRBV10-3	-	TRBJ1-2	CAISEWDKQNYGYTF	TGTGCCATCAGTGAGTGGGACAAGCAGAACTATGGCTACACCTTC
-	TRBV2	-	TRBJ1-6	CASSGDRDYDSPLHF	TGTGCCAGCAGTGGGGACCGGGACTACGATTCACCCCTCCACTTT
once	TRBV4-3	-	TRBJ2-7	CASSQDLVATYEQYF	TGCGCCAGCAGCCAAGATCTCGTCGCTACCTACGAGCAGTACTTC